The clone carrying this T cell receptor (beta chain) was detected ten times or more. Its antigen is as yet unknown. Germline CDR1 reads SGHTA; CDR2 reads FQGNSA. This CDR3 is 15 amino acids long. Losses at the gene ends were 5 bases for V and 2 bases for J; bases not matched to a gene: 9. For the second PCR, which ran for about 7 to 11 cycles, a sample-barcoded 5' primer and a J-beta primer mix were used. One entry per CDR3 protein results from TCRdb running MiXCR on the 5' RACE reads. This table holds 550,000 to 800,000 distinct CDR3 sequences, approximately 31% found once. This entry comes from a study of blood T cells in healthy people across ages. General study points: Unsorted PBMCs blocked a conclusive comparison of naive and antigen-experienced cells. TCR beta diversity was tightly associated with the proportion of naive T cells.

In each sample, at least 6.5 million PBMCs were isolated. Sequenced sample: blood. The receptor comes from a woman older than 75 in good health. The chain joins TRBV7-2 to TRBJ2-7, with TRBD1 matching over 7 bases. Written as DNA, the CDR3 is TGTGCCAGCAGCCCACAGGGACAGACTACCTACGAGCAGTACTTC. Encoded protein: CASSPQGQTTYEQYF.